A selection of T cell receptor beta chains follows, all from one sample in a study of T cell responses to AZD1222 COVID-19 vaccine. TCRdb's table, derived via immunoSEQ multiplex PCR, lists solely in-frame clones and lacks some. The sample carries roughly 55,000 clones, around 90% recorded once. Sequences were derived from peripheral blood, sampled on day 0 of AZD1222 vaccination. The receptors shown here come from an adult in good health. The CDR3 runs from the conserved cysteine through the conserved F or W. A D gene is named only where the DNA matches it firmly. Some rows have no size entry. The others give once, few or many, or a class for an expanded clone.

abundance,d_gene,v_gene,j_gene,CDR3aa,CDR3nt
NA,TRBD1,TRBV5-1,TRBJ1-2,CASRPGQGSDGYTF,TGCGCCAGCCGCCCGGGACAGGGGTCGGATGGCTACACCTTC
medium-sized,TRBD1,TRBV27,TRBJ2-7,CASSSLQGAQGEQYF,TGTGCCAGCAGCTCGTTACAGGGGGCGCAGGGTGAGCAGTACTTC
NA,NA,TRBV10-2,TRBJ1-1,CASSESGGTEAFF,TGCGCCAGCAGTGAGTCCGGGGGAACTGAAGCTTTCTTT
NA,NA,TRBV3-1/TRBV3-2,TRBJ2-3,CASSQLGGDTQYF,TGTGCCAGCAGCCAACTAGGGGGAGATACGCAGTATTTT
NA,NA,TRBV10-3,TRBJ2-1,CAIRDPGQNNEQFF,TGTGCCATCAGAGACCCTGGACAGAACAATGAGCAGTTCTTC
NA,NA,TRBV28,TRBJ2-2,CASRTNTGELFF,TGTGCCAGCAGAACGAACACCGGGGAGCTGTTTTTT
NA,NA,TRBV15,TRBJ2-7,CATSRESTGPIYEQYF,TGTGCCACCAGCAGAGAATCAACCGGCCCTATCTACGAGCAGTACTTC
NA,NA,TRBV6-5,TRBJ2-7,CASSYSGLQYF,TGTGCCAGCAGTTACTCGGGGTTGCAGTACTTC
NA,NA,TRBV24-1,TRBJ1-5,CATSEGTVFWPQHF,TGTGCCACCAGTGAAGGGACTGTGTTTTGGCCCCAGCATTTT
NA,TRBD1,TRBV6-5,TRBJ1-4,CASSYEGGQGNEKLFF,TGTGCCAGCAGTTACGAAGGGGGCCAGGGGAATGAAAAACTGTTTTTT
NA,NA,TRBV7-2,TRBJ2-1,CASSLDRGNEQFF,TGTGCCAGCAGCTTGGATAGGGGTAATGAGCAGTTCTTC
NA,TRBD2,TRBV6-5,TRBJ2-1,CASSPKFGLVHEQFF,TGTGCCAGCAGTCCCAAATTCGGACTAGTCCATGAGCAGTTCTTC
NA,TRBD2,TRBV7-2,TRBJ2-1,CASSPRTSGSSYNEQFF,TGTGCCAGCAGCCCACGGACTAGCGGGAGCTCCTACAATGAGCAGTTCTTC
few,NA,TRBV7-9,TRBJ2-5,CASSYTLTGLQETQYF,TGTGCCAGCAGCTATACGTTGACAGGTCTCCAAGAGACCCAGTACTTC
once,TRBD2,TRBV9,TRBJ2-1,CASSVVPGGHNEQFF,TGTGCCAGCAGCGTAGTCCCGGGAGGGCACAATGAGCAGTTCTTC
NA,TRBD1,TRBV2,TRBJ1-5,CASSGQGAGQPQHF,TGTGCCAGCAGTGGACAGGGGGCCGGGCAGCCCCAGCATTTT
NA,TRBD1,TRBV30,TRBJ1-5,CAWGGRTGRNQPQHF,TGTGCCTGGGGAGGTAGGACAGGGAGGAATCAGCCCCAGCATTTT
few,TRBD1,TRBV5-1,TRBJ1-1,CASSWGQGSTEAFF,TGCGCCAGCAGCTGGGGACAGGGAAGTACTGAAGCTTTCTTT
NA,TRBD2,TRBV6-5,TRBJ2-7,CASSYSGLADYEQYF,TGTGCCAGCAGTTACTCGGGTCTAGCGGATTACGAGCAGTACTTC
NA,NA,TRBV2,TRBJ1-6,CASSYWDSPLHF,TGTGCCAGCTCTTATTGGGATTCACCCCTCCACTTT
NA,NA,TRBV19,TRBJ2-1,CASRQTIRRDSSYNEQFF,TGTGCCAGTAGGCAAACTATACGTAGGGATAGCTCCTACAATGAGCAGTTCTTC
NA,NA,TRBV6-5,TRBJ2-1,CASSLDNEQFF,TGTGCCAGCAGTCTTGACAATGAGCAGTTCTTC
NA,NA,TRBV27,TRBJ1-6,CASSSTADNSPLHF,TGTGCCAGCAGTTCCACGGCTGATAATTCACCCCTCCACTTT
few,NA,TRBV2,TRBJ2-7,CASRGRSYEQYF,TGTGCCAGCAGAGGGCGATCATACGAGCAGTACTTC